This paragraph covers one T cell receptor (beta chain) sequence. Its antigen is not yet known. Base qualities are not at hand, and no much larger clone is one base apart. These data originate in a study of shared clonotypes between healthy human individuals (dated by TCRdb to the early 2020s). Background on the whole study: The cohort included a few men and a couple of women between 18 and 49 years of age. For each donor, CD4 naive and CD4 memory were each given three plates, CD8 naive was given two plates, and CD8 memory was given one plate. Blood TCR repertoires of five healthy adults were deeply sequenced to estimate repertoire size and the extent of clonotype sharing between individuals. To increase sequencing depth and limit assay-specific biases, TCR repertoire library preparation and sequencing were carried out by different laboratories using diverse techniques. Each donor's leukapheresis produced roughly between about 0.8 and 10 billion PBMCs. Results the study describes overall, beyond this receptor: Rarefaction of sorted-subset datasets indicated incomplete sequencing despite the large sequencing depth. When a few donors were compared, the shared fraction of clonotypes was 5% to 6.5% for naive CD4, 3% to 4% for naive CD8, roughly 2.5% for memory CD4, and less than 0.5% for memory CD8. The small number of donors limited the genetic and exposure-history diversity represented. Sampling was restricted to blood, and TCR repertoires in tissues likely differ from the TCR repertoires found in blood. Compared with non-shared clonotypes, clonotypes shared by all four sorted-subset donors had higher generation probabilities. Naive subsets generally had larger estimated clonotype richness than memory subsets did. Based on pairwise subsampling, the degree of clonotype sharing among donors was expected to be affected by sequencing depth.

From the cysteine through the phenylalanine, the CDR3 covers 18 amino acids. Only the CDR3 region is kept as DNA, spanning 54 bases read in frame from base 1. The germline V gene encodes CDR1 MNHEY and CDR2 SMNVEV (reference sequence). V has 4 bases trimmed and J has 1 base trimmed; junction bases matching no gene number 7. TCR CDR3 regions were amplified from genomic DNA by multiplex PCR using the deep immunoSEQ assay. Extracted genomic DNA from each cell subset was spread evenly across all wells of several immunoSEQ 96-well plates, with each plate serving as a replicate. For sorted subsets, each replicate PCR was loaded with approximately 200 ng genomic DNA, equivalent to about 30,000 T cell genomes. Purified libraries were quantified with a Qubit 3.0 fluorometer, sized on a Bioanalyzer 2100, and re-quantified with the KAPA Library Quantification kit. A separate single-read 150-cycle Illumina NextSeq 550 flow cell was used to sequence each immunoSEQ 96-well plate. In the paper's pipeline: Because only junctional sequences without quality scores were contained in the immunoSEQ output, filtering matching that applied to full-length reads could not be performed. Sequences were annotated with PyIR, a Python wrapper for IgBLAST v1.9, and V/J genes and CDR3 were assigned using IMGT germline references. Reads were filtered out if the reads had weak V/J assignments (E-value above 1e-6), no CDR3, stop codons, out-of-frame junctions, or ambiguous translated residues. V3J clonotypes were defined as sequences sharing the same inferred V gene, J gene, and CDR3 amino acid sequence. The percentage overlap between two repertoires was calculated by dividing the number of shared unique clonotypes by the size of the smaller repertoire. Richness of each repertoire was evaluated using RTK rarefaction, the Chao1 estimator, and Recon v2.1 estimates of unobserved clonotypes. Generation probabilities for all TCRbeta clonotypes obtained by the gDNA method from four donors were computed using OLGA. The source is immuneACCESS, and TCRdb retained only in-frame sequences with V and J called. Part of the clones is not carried over; for the studies checked, unresolved V genes explain less than half of this, and the remainder is unexplained. The V and J calls and clone size are taken from that table; D and trimming were inferred from the DNA. This sample comprises about 1,800,000 clones, roughly 95% of them detected only once. The ten largest make up 1% to 1.5% of the sample.

CD8 naive samples consisted of CD45RO-negative cells that were positively selected for CCR7, yielding a CD45RA+CCR7+ population without TemRA cells. Donors were healthy HIV-negative adults with no recently reported acute infections or vaccinations. All donors were Caucasian adults living in Nashville, Tennessee, USA. After blood collection by leukapheresis, PBMCs were isolated using Ficoll-Histopaque density gradient centrifugation and then cryopreserved in the vapor phase of liquid nitrogen. Analytical flow cytometry was used to check the purity and quantity of each magnetically sorted T cell population. Genomic DNA was isolated from each sorted fraction and quantified by UV absorbance on a Nanodrop 2000c.

The receptor's source is a man between 18 and 29 years old in good health. The rearranged segments are TRBV27 and TRBJ2-1; TRBD2 fits 13 bases in the junction. Sequencing was performed on naive CD8+ T cells sorted from blood. The intended sense of this specimen's cell subset or site label: CD45RA+CCR7+. CDR3 reads: CASSSTSGRSPSYNEQFF. The sequenced DNA: TGTGCCAGCAGTTCGACTAGCGGGAGGTCCCCTTCCTACAATGAGCAGTTCTTC.